The clone carrying this T cell receptor (beta chain) showed up many times. These data originate in a study of T-cell reconstitution after alpha-beta-depleted transplantation in children. Preparation of the TCRbeta library was carried out with unique molecular identifiers. TCRdb fed the PCR reads into MiXCR, producing one record per CDR3 protein. The data show about 340,000 distinct CDR3 sequences, less than 15% seen once. Trimming stripped 5 bases from V and 2 bases from J, with 25 bases between. In germline, CDR1 is MNHEY, CDR2 SVGEGT. The CDR3 covers 18 residues. The clonotype comes from a human donor who donated a stem cell graft to a child with Fanconi anemia. This sequence joins TRBV6-2 or TRBV6-3 and TRBJ2-7; weak D call: TRBD1 (6 bases). The source material was PBMCs, sampled from the stem cell graft. CDR3 sequence: CASSRLQGLPLGTYEQYF. Here the CDR3 DNA reads TGTGCCAGCAGTCGTCTGCAGGGGTTGCCCCTTGGGACCTACGAGCAGTACTTC.